The 25 T cell receptor beta chains below all came from one sample that was sequenced in a study of CD8+ T cells in alopecia areata. The sequencing template was cDNA reverse transcribed from extracted RNA. Sequenced by immunoSEQ multiplex PCR; TCRdb stores in-frame clones only, minus some. The table includes 100,000 to 150,000 clones, less than 70% detected once. The sample taken for sequencing was CD4+ T cells sorted from blood. All receptors derive from a human donor in good health.

The chain links TRBV5-1 to TRBJ1-2; the match to TRBD1 covers 11 bases. Germline assignment: CDR1 SGHRS and CDR2 YFSETQ. This CDR3 contains 17 residues. The V segment lost 4 bases and the J segment 0 bases; nucleotides outside the gene matches: 8. CDR3 nucleotides: TGCGCCAGCAGCCCAGGACAGGGGGCCTTGACTAACTATGGCTACACCTTC. Its translation is CASSPGQGALTNYGYTF.

The CDR3 DNA sequence: TGCGCCAGCAGCTCCGAGAGTTGGAACACCGGGGAGCTGTTTTTT. Its translation: CASSSESWNTGELFF. The rearrangement uses TRBV5-1 and TRBJ2-2, with D unresolved. Trimming pared 3 bases from V and 1 base from J, leaving 10 bases between. The CDR3 contains 15 residues. CDR1 is SGHRS and CDR2 is YFSETQ in the germline V gene. Variable domain in full (rest from reference TRBV5-1 and TRBJ2-2): KAGVTQTPRYLIKTRGQQVTLSCSPISGHRSVSWYQQTPGQGLQFLFEYFSETQRNKGNFPGRFSGRQFSNSRSEMNVSTLELGDSALYLCASSSESWNTGELFFGEGSRLTVL.

The chain has TRBV4-1 and TRBJ1-2; the match to TRBD1 covers 8 bases. The CDR3 is made up of 15 amino acids. Germline V gene data show CDR1 as MGHRA and CDR2 as YSYEKL. Trimming took 5 bases from V and 6 from J; bases not matched to a gene: 11. The CDR3 is CASSYQGAREDGYTF. The CDR3 DNA is TGCGCCAGCAGCTACCAGGGGGCCAGAGAAGATGGCTACACCTTC.

V is TRBV11-1 and J is TRBJ1-1; weak D call: TRBD1 (6 bases). The germline V and J ends were trimmed by 5 bases and 8 bases, with 15 bases remaining between them. Germline CDR1 reads SGHAT; CDR2 reads FQDESV (reference sequence). This CDR3 has 13 residues. The CDR3 DNA follows: TGTGCCAGCAGCCTTGGGGGGCCATCCGAAGCTTTCTTT. Translating it yields CASSLGGPSEAFF.

The gene calls are TRBV7-2 and TRBJ2-1; 11 nucleotides agree with TRBD2. This CDR3 is built from 15 residues. V gave up 3 bases and J gave up 6 bases; unmatched junction bases: 4. Germline V gene sequence: CDR1 SGHTA, CDR2 FQGNSA. This CDR3 is CASSFSGTSGNEQFF. CDR3 nucleotide sequence: TGTGCCAGCAGCTTCTCCGGGACTAGCGGCAATGAGCAGTTCTTC.

The J gene is TRBJ1-3, the V gene TRBV15; possible D gene TRBD1, 5 bases. Per germline, CDR1 LNHNV and CDR2 YYDKDF (reference sequence). The CDR3 totals 14 residues. V was cut by 6 bases and J by 2 bases, with 11 bases left in between. The CDR3 region has the DNA TGTGCCACCAGACCCCCGGGGGCTGGAAACACCATATATTTT. Protein sequence: CATRPPGAGNTIYF.

The chain links TRBV29-1 to TRBJ1-1; 7 bases align to TRBD1. The CDR3 runs to 11 residues. The V gene's germline CDR1 is SQVTM and CDR2 ANQGSEA. V shed 7 bases, J shed 4 bases, and the junction held 3 bases outside the gene matches. The CDR3 DNA reads as TGCAGCGCTTCAGGGGGCACTGAAGCTTTCTTT. It yields the protein CSASGGTEAFF.

This clone was counted a few times. The chain has TRBV7-9 and TRBJ2-1, with a tentative D call TRBD2 (6 bases). The CDR3 is 14 amino acids. Germline lookup yields CDR1 SEHNR and CDR2 FQNEAQ (reference sequence). V was pared by 8 bases and J by 6 bases, with 17 bases between. The CDR3 DNA sequence: TGTGCCAGCGGAGGGACCGCTAGGAGCAATGAGCAGTTCTTC. Protein: CASGGTARSNEQFF.

This clone has only a few counts. The chain recombines TRBV19 with TRBJ2-5; no definite D call. Germline assignment: CDR1 LNHDA and CDR2 SQIVND (reference sequence). Trimming shortened V by 4 bases and J by 1 base, and 7 bases separated the two germline ends. This CDR3 region has 13 residues. The CDR3 nucleotides are TGTGCCAGTAGTAAGCAGATCCAAGAGACCCAGTACTTC. Translating it yields CASSKQIQETQYF.

The chain uses TRBV5-1 and TRBJ2-2; D gene ambiguous. CDR1 and CDR2 from the germline V gene are SGHRS and YFSETQ. This CDR3 has 12 amino acids. The V end lost 0 bases, the J end lost 6 bases, and 3 bases lay between the germline ends. The CDR3 here is CASSLDPGELFF. DNA of the CDR3: TGCGCCAGCAGCTTGGACCCCGGGGAGCTGTTTTTT.

J is TRBJ2-2 and V is TRBV4-2, with D perhaps assigned TRBD1 or TRBD2 (5 bases each). Germline values: CDR1 LGHNA, CDR2 YNFKEQ. Trimming took 4 bases from V and 4 from J, leaving 19 bases between them. The CDR3 is made up of 17 amino acids. The CDR3 region has the DNA TGTGCCAGCAGCCGGGTTTCCATGGGGGTCGGCACCGGGGAGCTGTTTTTT. It encodes CASSRVSMGVGTGELFF.

This clone showed up just a few times. The gene calls are TRBV30 and TRBJ2-7; D uncertain. Germline V lookup: CDR1 GTSNPN, CDR2 SVGIG (reference sequence). The CDR3 is 12 amino acids. V gave up 5 bases and J gave up 5 bases, with 13 bases separating them. The CDR3 sequence is CAWDIASHEQYF. CDR3 sequence (DNA): TGTGCCTGGGATATCGCTTCCCACGAGCAGTACTTC.

This chain joins TRBV4-1 and TRBJ2-3; 10 bases are a match to TRBD1. V dropped 4 bases and J dropped 3; count of bases not matched to a gene: 4. Germline V gene data show CDR1 as MGHRA and CDR2 as YSYEKL. The CDR3 consists of 15 residues. CDR3 nucleotide sequence: TGCGCCAGCAGCCCGACAGGGGGCAGAACAGATACGCAGTATTTT. Translation gives CASSPTGGRTDTQYF.

The chain couples TRBV11-2 to TRBJ1-1; the match to TRBD1 covers 11 bases. The trim removed 5 bases at V and 4 bases at J, leaving 6 bases unmatched. This CDR3 comprises 15 residues. The germline gives CDR1 SGHAT, CDR2 FQNNGV. CDR3 in amino acids: CASSLRTGGSTEAFF. The CDR3 region has the DNA TGTGCCAGCAGCCTCAGGACAGGGGGCTCCACTGAAGCTTTCTTT.

V and J are TRBV5-1 and TRBJ1-1; weak D call: TRBD1 (6 bases). With 0 bases removed from V and 2 bases from J, the gap between germline ends came to 14 bases. This CDR3 has 16 amino acids. Per germline, CDR1 SGHRS and CDR2 YFSETQ. The CDR3 DNA follows: TGCGCCAGCAGCTTGGCAGTCGGGGGCGGCAACACTGAAGCTTTCTTT. Translated: CASSLAVGGGNTEAFF.

This clone was found a few times. The gene calls are TRBV19 and TRBJ1-5, with 7 bases identical to TRBD1. CDR1 and CDR2 (germline): LNHDA, SQIVND (reference sequence). The CDR3 runs to 15 residues. Trimming removed 4 bases from V and 1 base from J; junction bases left unmatched: 4. CDR3 sequence (DNA): TGTGCCAGTAGTAGACAGGGCGCAAGCAATCAGCCCCAGCATTTT. Residues: CASSRQGASNQPQHF. Full variable domain (rest looked up from reference TRBV19 and TRBJ1-5): DGGITQSPKYLFRKEGQNVTLSCEQNLNHDAMYWYRQDPGQGLRLIYYSQIVNDFQKGDIAEGYSVSREKKESFPLTVTSAQKNPTAFYLCASSRQGASNQPQHFGDGTRLSIL.

V gene TRBV29-1 combines with J gene TRBJ1-2; no clear D. V shed 4 bases and J shed 2 bases, with 8 bases lying between them. This CDR3 spans 12 amino acids. CDR1 is SQVTM, CDR2 ANQGSEA, per germline. In DNA, the CDR3 is TGCAGCGTTGCAATAGGGAACTATGGCTACACCTTC. Amino acid sequence: CSVAIGNYGYTF. Looking up the rest from reference TRBV29-1 and TRBJ1-2 gives the full variable domain: SAVISQKPSRDICQRGTSLTIQCQVDSQVTMMFWYRQQPGQSLTLIATANQGSEATYESGFVIDKFPISRPNLTFSTLTVSNMSPEDSSIYLCSVAIGNYGYTFGSGTRLTVV.

The chain links TRBV30 to TRBJ1-4; D might be TRBD1 (6 bases). Trimming shortened V by 1 base and J by 8 bases, and 14 bases separated the two germline ends. CDR1 is GTSNPN and CDR2 is SVGIG in the germline V gene (reference sequence). CDR3 length: 14 residues. The CDR3 reads CAWSEGTSFEKLFF. CDR3 nucleotides: TGTGCCTGGAGTGAGGGGACATCCTTCGAAAAACTGTTTTTT.

The chain is built from TRBV28 and TRBJ1-6; tentative D call: TRBD1 (5 bases). This CDR3 region has 14 residues. Germline V gene data show CDR1 as MDHEN and CDR2 as SYDVKM. Trimming cost V 11 bases and J 7 bases, with 18 bases left between them. The DNA for the CDR3 is TGTGCCGGCCATGGCGCCGGGGGGAATTCACCCCTCCACTTT. As protein: CAGHGAGGNSPLHF. Drawing the rest from reference TRBV28 and TRBJ1-6, the complete variable domain is DVKVTQSSRYLVKRTGEKVFLECVQDMDHENMFWYRQDPGLGLRLIYFSYDVKMKEKGDIPEGYSVSREKKERFSLILESASTNQTSMYLCAGHGAGGNSPLHFGNGTRLTVT.

The chain is built from TRBV5-1 and TRBJ2-2; D is perhaps TRBD1 (6 bases). CDR1 is SGHRS and CDR2 is YFSETQ in the germline V gene. The CDR3 consists of 13 residues. V lost 5 bases to trimming and J lost 6 bases, with 11 bases between them. The CDR3 DNA sequence: TGCGCCAGCAGGCCTCCAGGGGCCGGGGAGCTGTTTTTT. It is translated as CASRPPGAGELFF.

The gene calls are TRBV6-5 and TRBJ1-1, with TRBD1 matching over 12 bases. V trimming: 6 bases; J trimming: 4 bases; junction bases outside the gene matches: 6. The CDR3 has 15 amino acids. The V gene's germline CDR1 is MNHEY and CDR2 SVGAGI. CDR3 in amino acids: CASRTVGQGATEAFF. CDR3 sequence (DNA): TGTGCCAGCAGGACCGTGGGACAGGGGGCCACTGAAGCTTTCTTT.

The V call is TRBV18, the J call TRBJ1-5; no definite D call. V was clipped by 2 bases and J by 3 bases, with 5 bases between them. Germline V gene lookup returns CDR1 KGHSH and CDR2 LQKENI. CDR3 length: 13 amino acids. The CDR3 DNA is TGTGCCAGCTCACCAGGGTTCAATCAGCCCCAGCATTTT. Encoded protein: CASSPGFNQPQHF.

The chain links TRBV11-2 to TRBJ1-3; D is ambiguous. The CDR3 extends over 14 amino acids. The ends were cut back, 5 bases at V and 1 base at J, with 9 bases in the middle. The germline V gene has CDR1 SGHAT and CDR2 FQNNGV. The CDR3 spells CASSIPGSGNTIYF. CDR3 DNA: TGTGCCAGCAGCATACCTGGATCTGGAAACACCATATATTTT.

Only a few counts were recorded for this clone. The chain is built from TRBV5-1 and TRBJ1-2; 7 positions match TRBD1. With V trimmed by 3 bases and J by 4 bases, 0 bases remained unmatched. Germline V gene lookup returns CDR1 SGHRS and CDR2 YFSETQ. CDR3 length: 12 residues. CDR3 region: CASSWDSYGYTF. Written as DNA, the CDR3 is TGCGCCAGCAGCTGGGACAGCTATGGCTACACCTTC.

This clone was found once. The rearrangement links TRBV29-1 to TRBJ1-1, with 11 bases fitting TRBD1. In germline, CDR1 is SQVTM, CDR2 ANQGSEA. The CDR3 covers 11 residues. This CDR3 is CTSGTGGDAFF. The CDR3 region has the DNA TGCACTAGCGGGACAGGGGGTGACGCTTTCTTT.